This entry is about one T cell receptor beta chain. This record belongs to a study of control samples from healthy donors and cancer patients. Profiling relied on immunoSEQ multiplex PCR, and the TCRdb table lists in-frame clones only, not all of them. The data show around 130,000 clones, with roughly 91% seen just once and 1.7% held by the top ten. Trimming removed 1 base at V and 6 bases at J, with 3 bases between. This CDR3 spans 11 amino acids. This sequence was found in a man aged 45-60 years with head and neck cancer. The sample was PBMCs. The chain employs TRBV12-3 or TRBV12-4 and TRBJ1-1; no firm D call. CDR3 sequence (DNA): TGTGCCAGCAGTTTAGGGCCTGAAGCTTTCTTT. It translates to CASSLGPEAFF.